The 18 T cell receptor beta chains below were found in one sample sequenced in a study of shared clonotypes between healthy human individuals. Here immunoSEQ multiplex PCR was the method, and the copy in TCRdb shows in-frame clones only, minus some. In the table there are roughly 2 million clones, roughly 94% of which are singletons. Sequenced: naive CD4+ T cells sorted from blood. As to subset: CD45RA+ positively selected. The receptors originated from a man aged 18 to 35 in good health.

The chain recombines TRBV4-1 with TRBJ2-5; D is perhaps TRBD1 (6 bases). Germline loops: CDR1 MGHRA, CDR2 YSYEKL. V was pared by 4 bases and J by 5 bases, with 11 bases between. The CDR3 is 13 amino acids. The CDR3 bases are TGCGCCAGCAGCCGCTTCCAGGGGGAGACCCAGTACTTC. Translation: CASSRFQGETQYF.

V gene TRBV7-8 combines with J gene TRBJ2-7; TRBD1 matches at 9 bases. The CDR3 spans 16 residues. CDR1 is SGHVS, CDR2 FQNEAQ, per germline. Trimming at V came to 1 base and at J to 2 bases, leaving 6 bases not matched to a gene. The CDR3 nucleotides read TGTGCCAGCAGCTTAGTGGGACAGGGCCTGGCCTACGAGCAGTACTTC. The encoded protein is CASSLVGQGLAYEQYF.

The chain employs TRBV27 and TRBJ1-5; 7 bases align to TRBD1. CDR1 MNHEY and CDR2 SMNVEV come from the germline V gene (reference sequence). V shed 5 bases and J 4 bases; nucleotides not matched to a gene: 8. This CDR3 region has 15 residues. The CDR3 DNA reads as TGTGCCAGCAGTGGGACCGGGACAGTAAATCAGCCCCAGCATTTT. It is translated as CASSGTGTVNQPQHF.

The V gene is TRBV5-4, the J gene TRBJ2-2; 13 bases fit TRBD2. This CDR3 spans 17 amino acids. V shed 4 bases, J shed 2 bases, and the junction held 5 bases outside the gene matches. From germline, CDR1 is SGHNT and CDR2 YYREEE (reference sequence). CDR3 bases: TGTGCCAGCAGCCCGGGACTAGCGGGAATAAACACCGGGGAGCTGTTTTTT. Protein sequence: CASSPGLAGINTGELFF.

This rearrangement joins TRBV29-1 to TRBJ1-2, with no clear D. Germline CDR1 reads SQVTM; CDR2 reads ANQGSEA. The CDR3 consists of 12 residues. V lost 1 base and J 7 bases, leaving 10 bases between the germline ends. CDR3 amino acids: CSVEVWGSGYTF. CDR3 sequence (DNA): TGCAGCGTTGAAGTATGGGGTAGTGGCTACACCTTC.

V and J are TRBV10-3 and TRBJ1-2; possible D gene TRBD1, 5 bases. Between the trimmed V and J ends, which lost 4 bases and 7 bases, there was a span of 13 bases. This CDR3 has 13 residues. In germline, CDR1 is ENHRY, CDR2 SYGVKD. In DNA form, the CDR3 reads TGTGCCATCAGTGGGGGGAAAGAGAGTGGCTACACCTTC. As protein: CAISGGKESGYTF.

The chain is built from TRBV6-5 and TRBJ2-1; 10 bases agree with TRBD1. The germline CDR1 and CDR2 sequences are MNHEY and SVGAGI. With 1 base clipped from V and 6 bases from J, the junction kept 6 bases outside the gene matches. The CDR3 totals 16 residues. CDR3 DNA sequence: TGTGCCAGCAGTTACTTGGGACAGGGGCCGCTCAATGAGCAGTTCTTC. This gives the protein CASSYLGQGPLNEQFF.

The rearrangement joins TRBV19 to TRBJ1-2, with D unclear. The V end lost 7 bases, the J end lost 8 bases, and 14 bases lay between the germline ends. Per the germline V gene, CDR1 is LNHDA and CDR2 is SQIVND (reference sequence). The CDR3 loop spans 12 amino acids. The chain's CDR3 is CASNSQEEGYTF. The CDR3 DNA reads TGTGCCAGTAATAGCCAGGAAGAAGGCTACACCTTC.

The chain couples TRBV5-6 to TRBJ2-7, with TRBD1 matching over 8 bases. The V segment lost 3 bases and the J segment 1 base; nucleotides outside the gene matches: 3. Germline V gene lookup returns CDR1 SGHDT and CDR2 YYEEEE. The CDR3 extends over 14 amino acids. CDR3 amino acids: CASSYDRGSYEQYF. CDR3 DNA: TGTGCCAGCAGCTACGACAGGGGATCCTACGAGCAGTACTTC.

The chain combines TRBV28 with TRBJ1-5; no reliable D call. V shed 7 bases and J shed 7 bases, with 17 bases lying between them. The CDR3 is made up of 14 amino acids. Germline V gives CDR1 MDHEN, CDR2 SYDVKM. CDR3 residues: CASTHYRPEQPQHF. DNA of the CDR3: TGTGCCAGCACTCATTATAGACCGGAGCAGCCCCAGCATTTT.

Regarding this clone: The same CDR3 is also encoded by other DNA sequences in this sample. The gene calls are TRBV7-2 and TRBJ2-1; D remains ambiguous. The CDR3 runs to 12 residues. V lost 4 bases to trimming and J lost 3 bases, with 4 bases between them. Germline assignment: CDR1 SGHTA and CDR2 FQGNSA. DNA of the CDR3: TGTGCCAGCAGCTCGTTCTACAATGAGCAGTTCTTC. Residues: CASSSFYNEQFF.

The CDR3 coding sequence is TGTGCCAGCAGTTTCTCGATCCAGGGTAAAGGCGGCTACACCTTC. Protein product: CASSFSIQGKGGYTF. This chain joins TRBV28 and TRBJ1-2, with a tentative D call TRBD1 (5 bases). Per the germline V gene, CDR1 is MDHEN and CDR2 is SYDVKM. V gave up 3 bases and J gave up 8 bases, with 19 bases separating them. CDR3 length: 15 amino acids.

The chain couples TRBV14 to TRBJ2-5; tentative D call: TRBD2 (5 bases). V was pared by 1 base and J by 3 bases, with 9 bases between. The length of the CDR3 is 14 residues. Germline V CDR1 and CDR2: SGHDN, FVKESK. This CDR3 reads CASSQVRAEETQYF. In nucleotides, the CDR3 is TGTGCCAGCAGCCAAGTGCGGGCGGAAGAGACCCAGTACTTC.

Here the CDR3 DNA reads TGTGCCAGCAGCTTAGTAGGGACAGGGGTGCCTGGGGCCAACGTCCTGACTTTC. The encoded protein is CASSLVGTGVPGANVLTF. The V and J genes are TRBV7-8 and TRBJ2-6, with 10 bases aligning to TRBD1. Germline CDR1 is SGHVS and CDR2 is FQNEAQ. Trimming took 1 base from V and 2 from J; bases not matched to a gene: 5. The CDR3 runs 18 residues.

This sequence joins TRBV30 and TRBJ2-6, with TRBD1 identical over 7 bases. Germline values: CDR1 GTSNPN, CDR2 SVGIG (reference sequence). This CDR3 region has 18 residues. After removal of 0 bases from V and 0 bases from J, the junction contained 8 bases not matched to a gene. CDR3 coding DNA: TGTGCCTGGAGTGTACTAAGGACAGGTAGCTCTGGGGCCAACGTCCTGACTTTC. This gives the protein CAWSVLRTGSSGANVLTF.

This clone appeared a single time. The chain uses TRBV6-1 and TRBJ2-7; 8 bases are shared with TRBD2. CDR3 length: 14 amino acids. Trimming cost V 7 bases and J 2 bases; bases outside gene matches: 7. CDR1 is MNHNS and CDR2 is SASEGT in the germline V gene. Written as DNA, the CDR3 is TGTGCCAGCATAGGGACTAGATCAACCTACGAGCAGTACTTC. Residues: CASIGTRSTYEQYF.

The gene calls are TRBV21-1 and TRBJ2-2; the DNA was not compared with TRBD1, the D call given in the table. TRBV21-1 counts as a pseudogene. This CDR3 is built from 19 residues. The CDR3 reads CASSNGRQGSPANTGELFF. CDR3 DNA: TGTGCCAGCAGCAATGGGCGGCAGGGATCTCCCGCGAACACCGGGGAGCTGTTTTTT.

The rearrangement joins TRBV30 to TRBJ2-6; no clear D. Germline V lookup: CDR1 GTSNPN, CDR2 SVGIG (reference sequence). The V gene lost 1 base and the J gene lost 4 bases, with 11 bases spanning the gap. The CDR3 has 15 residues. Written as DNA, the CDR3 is TGTGCCTGGAGTGCGGGCGCCCCCGGGGCCAACGTCCTGACTTTC. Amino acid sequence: CAWSAGAPGANVLTF.